A selection of T cell receptor beta chains follows, all from one sample in a study of OX40 agonist ivuxolimab in advanced cancers. Using immunoSEQ multiplex PCR, the repertoire was profiled, and TCRdb retains in-frame clones only, with some absent. The table lists tens of thousands of clones, approximately 78% of them singletons. The sample in question was CD4+ or CD8+ T cells sorted from blood, obtained in a trial of the OX40 agonist ivuxolimab. These receptors all stem from an adult with an advanced solid tumor such as melanoma, head and neck, liver or kidney cancer. Both conserved end residues are part of each CDR3. Each record gives: J gene, V gene, clone size, D gene, CDR3 DNA, CDR3 protein. A D gene is named only where the DNA matches it firmly. Clone sizes are given selectively: once, few, many, or a class where the clone is expanded.

TRBJ1-2 | TRBV6-5 | NA | TRBD1 | TGTGCCAGCAGTTACTCAACAGGGGGCGATGGCTACACCTTC | CASSYSTGGDGYTF
TRBJ2-5 | TRBV11-3 | once | TRBD2 | TGTGCCAGCAGCGCGGGACTAGCGGGACTAGAGACCCAGTACTTC | CASSAGLAGLETQYF
TRBJ2-3 | TRBV21-1 | few | NA | TGTGCCAGCAGCTCATTAGCGGGAGTCGCGACGTCGTTTAGCACAGATACGCAGTATTTT | CASSSLAGVATSFSTDTQYF
TRBJ1-5 | TRBV6-5 | few | NA | TGTGCCAGCAGCGAGGGCTACAATCAGCCCCAGCATTTT | CASSEGYNQPQHF
TRBJ2-3 | TRBV20-1 | NA | NA | TGCAGTGCTAGGCAGATAGATACGCAGTATTTT | CSARQIDTQYF
TRBJ2-7 | TRBV6-6 | once | TRBD2 | TGTGCCAGCAGTTCCGGTGGCGGGGGGGCCTACGAGCAGTACTTC | CASSSGGGGAYEQYF
TRBJ2-7 | TRBV27 | NA | NA | TGTGCCAGCACTTTTCGGGCCAGCGGGGAGCAGTACTTC | CASTFRASGEQYF
TRBJ2-2 | TRBV5-1 | few | NA | TGCGCCAGCAGCTTGCTCACTACGAACACCGGGGAGCTGTTTTTT | CASSLLTTNTGELFF
TRBJ1-5 | TRBV5-5 | NA | NA | TGTGCCAGCAGCTTGTGGAGGCTTTCTAATCAGCCCCAGCATTTT | CASSLWRLSNQPQHF
TRBJ2-1 | TRBV2 | NA | NA | TGTGCCAGCAGTTTACAGGGAAGGCACAATGAGCAGTTCTTC | CASSLQGRHNEQFF
TRBJ2-2 | TRBV27 | NA | TRBD2 | TGTGCCAGCAGTTTCCTTAGCGGGGTGAACACCGGGGAGCTGTTTTTT | CASSFLSGVNTGELFF
TRBJ2-5 | TRBV6-6 | few | NA | TGTGCCAGCAGTTACTCGGGCGGCCTACAAGAGACCCAGTACTTC | CASSYSGGLQETQYF
TRBJ2-7 | TRBV27 | NA | TRBD1 | TGTGCCAGCGGGGACAGGGGGCGAACCGAGCAGTACTTC | CASGDRGRTEQYF
TRBJ2-3 | TRBV6-6 | NA | NA | TGTGCCAGCAGCCAACTTATGGATACGCAGTATTTT | CASSQLMDTQYF
TRBJ1-1 | TRBV19 | NA | NA | TGTGCCAGTAGACGCAGGAACACTGAAGCTTTCTTT | CASRRRNTEAFF
TRBJ2-5 | TRBV4-3 | NA | TRBD2 | TGCGCCAGCAGCCATCAATGGCGGGAGGAAGAGACCCAGTACTTC | CASSHQWREEETQYF
TRBJ2-1 | TRBV7-2 | NA | NA | TGTGCCAGCCGACTAGGGGACCCCAATGAGCAGTTCTTC | CASRLGDPNEQFF
TRBJ2-7 | TRBV27 | NA | NA | TGTGCCAGCAGTTTAAGGGTACTCTCCTACGAGCAGTACTTC | CASSLRVLSYEQYF
TRBJ1-3 | TRBV29-1 | NA | NA | TGCAGCGCCAAAATCCCCGGGGTGGCTGGAAACACCATATATTTT | CSAKIPGVAGNTIYF
TRBJ1-1 | TRBV6-1 | NA | TRBD1 | TGTGCCAGCAGTGAACAGGGGGCGATGGCTTTCTTT | CASSEQGAMAFF
TRBJ2-5 | TRBV7-7 | NA | NA | TGTGCCAGCAGCTTAGATCCCCCCGGGACCCAGTACTTC | CASSLDPPGTQYF
TRBJ2-1 | TRBV11-3 | NA | NA | TGTGCCAGCAGCTCACAGGCGCTCAATGAGCAGTTCTTC | CASSSQALNEQFF
TRBJ1-1 | TRBV28 | few | NA | TGTGCCACCTCGGAGCGAACGGGCACTGAAGCTTTCTTT | CATSERTGTEAFF
TRBJ1-5 | TRBV5-1 | NA | NA | TGCGCCAGCAGCTTGGTGGGTTCGGATCAGCCCCAGCATTTT | CASSLVGSDQPQHF